One sample yielded the 16 T cell receptor beta chains listed below, sequenced in a study of cytomegalovirus exposure and HLA in healthy donors. With 60 Vbeta and 13 Jbeta primers, the PCR was carried out. Produced via immunoSEQ multiplex PCR; TCRdb's table is partial and in-frame only. The table shows under 130,000 clones, with around four fifths occurring only once. The specimen sequenced was PBMCs. Every receptor here comes from a middle-aged woman in good health and CMV-seropositive.

The chain joins TRBV2 to TRBJ2-1; D may be TRBD2 (6 bases). V lost 1 base and J 9 bases, leaving 13 bases between the germline ends. CDR3 length equals 14 residues. The germline gives CDR1 SNHLY, CDR2 FYNNEI. CDR3 coding DNA: TGTGCCAGCAGTGAAGAGACTAGGAGGTTTGAGCAGTTCTTC. Translating gives CASSEETRRFEQFF.

This chain joins TRBV10-3 and TRBJ2-1; 10 bases align to TRBD2. V lost 6 bases, J lost 12 bases, and 11 bases stayed unmatched. The CDR3 sequence is 14 residues long. Germline CDR1 reads ENHRY; CDR2 reads SYGVKD. CDR3 protein: CAIRVGLAASPQFF. The CDR3 DNA reads as TGTGCCATCAGGGTAGGACTAGCGGCAAGTCCGCAGTTCTTC.

The V call is TRBV28, the J call TRBJ1-1, with D possibly matching TRBD1 (5 bases). V was cut by 1 base and J by 1 base, with 7 bases left in between. The CDR3 loop spans 14 amino acids. Per the germline V gene, CDR1 is MDHEN and CDR2 is SYDVKM. The CDR3 bases are TGTGCCAGCAGTTTATTCACAGGGAACACTGAAGCTTTCTTT. This encodes CASSLFTGNTEAFF.

The V call is TRBV27, the J call TRBJ1-2; 12 positions agree with TRBD1. Germline V gives CDR1 MNHEY, CDR2 SMNVEV (reference sequence). This CDR3 is built from 16 residues. After removal of 3 bases from V and 7 bases from J, the junction contained 9 bases not matched to a gene. The CDR3 is CASSFGLGQGARGYTF. DNA of the CDR3: TGTGCCAGCAGTTTTGGCTTGGGACAGGGGGCGCGTGGCTACACCTTC.

This chain uses TRBV4-2 with TRBJ2-1; TRBD1 matches 10 bases. The V and J ends lost 7 bases and 5 bases, in that order; junction bases with no gene match: 14. The CDR3 runs to 17 residues. CDR1 and CDR2 from the germline V gene are LGHNA and YNFKEQ. Here the CDR3 reads CASTLFVGTGENNEQFF. In DNA form, the CDR3 reads TGTGCCAGCACCCTCTTTGTAGGGACAGGGGAGAACAATGAGCAGTTCTTC.

The rearrangement links TRBV15 to TRBJ2-7; weak D call: TRBD1 (6 bases). This CDR3 has 15 amino acids. Germline-derived CDR1 and CDR2 are LNHNV and YYDKDF (reference sequence). Deletions cut 5 bases from V and 2 bases from J, with 16 bases between. The CDR3 DNA is TGTGCCACCAGCGGGCACAGGGCTTCCCCCTACGAGCAGTACTTC. Translation gives CATSGHRASPYEQYF.

The chain recombines TRBV5-1 with TRBJ2-2; a weak D match, TRBD1 (5 bases). The CDR3 is 14 amino acids. With 9 bases removed from V and 4 bases from J, the gap between germline ends came to 16 bases. Germline V lookup: CDR1 SGHRS, CDR2 YFSETQ. CDR3 region: CATQTRARTGELFF. The CDR3 coding sequence is TGCGCCACCCAAACCAGGGCCCGCACCGGGGAGCTGTTTTTT.

The rearrangement links TRBV5-1 to TRBJ2-3; 9 bases agree with TRBD2. V trimming: 3 bases; J trimming: 5 bases; junction bases outside the gene matches: 10. CDR1 is SGHRS and CDR2 is YFSETQ in the germline V gene. The CDR3 loop spans 16 amino acids. DNA for the CDR3: TGCGCCAGCAGCTCGGACATAGCGGGAGTAGGAGATACGCAGTATTTT. The encoded protein is CASSSDIAGVGDTQYF.

This chain joins TRBV27 and TRBJ1-6, with 9 bases lining up with TRBD1. CDR1 MNHEY and CDR2 SMNVEV come from the germline V gene (reference sequence). Germline trimming cut 5 bases from V and 3 bases from J; bases unmatched to any gene: 5. The CDR3 spans 16 residues. CDR3 bases: TGTGCCAGCAGTCTCAAGACAGGGGGCTATAATTCACCCCTCCACTTT. This sequence encodes CASSLKTGGYNSPLHF.

This clone appeared once. The CDR3 reads CASSFQGAGGDTQYF. The DNA for the CDR3 is TGCGCCAGCAGCTTCCAGGGGGCCGGCGGAGATACGCAGTATTTT. V usage is TRBV5-1 and J usage is TRBJ2-3; 8 positions agree with TRBD1. This CDR3 has 15 residues. V lost 2 bases to trimming and J lost 5 bases; unmatched junction nucleotides: 7. Per the germline V gene, CDR1 is SGHRS and CDR2 is YFSETQ. Full variable domain (missing parts from reference TRBV5-1 and TRBJ2-3): KAGVTQTPRYLIKTRGQQVTLSCSPISGHRSVSWYQQTPGQGLQFLFEYFSETQRNKGNFPGRFSGRQFSNSRSEMNVSTLELGDSALYLCASSFQGAGGDTQYFGPGTRLTVL.

This chain uses TRBV6-6 with TRBJ2-1; D not resolved. The CDR3 is 16 residues long. V was trimmed by 0 bases and J by 8 bases, leaving 17 bases between them. In germline, CDR1 is MNHNY, CDR2 SVGAGI (reference sequence). Written as DNA, the CDR3 is TGTGCCAGCAGTTACTCGAAGTCTACTTATCAATATGAGCAGTTCTTC. This encodes CASSYSKSTYQYEQFF.

This chain links TRBV18 with TRBJ1-1; D is undetermined. Germline values: CDR1 KGHSH, CDR2 LQKENI. CDR3 length: 14 residues. V lost 0 bases and J 7 bases, leaving 12 bases between the germline ends. The CDR3 sequence is CASSPPSARDEAFF. As DNA, the CDR3 is TGTGCCAGCTCACCACCTTCTGCCCGGGATGAAGCTTTCTTT.

This CDR3 is CASSSVQGHLGSPLHF. The CDR3 DNA reads as TGTGCCAGCAGCTCTGTCCAGGGTCATTTGGGATCACCCCTCCACTTT. The rearrangement links TRBV11-2 to TRBJ1-6; possibly TRBD1 for D (5 bases). The CDR3 has 16 amino acids. Germline CDR1 SGHAT, CDR2 FQNNGV. Deletions cut 4 bases from V and 10 bases from J, with 20 bases between.

In its sample, this clone was seen a few times. The chain couples TRBV5-6 to TRBJ2-5, with 14 bases aligning to TRBD2. V lost 4 bases to trimming and J lost 5 bases; unmatched junction nucleotides: 10. The germline V gene encodes CDR1 SGHDT and CDR2 YYEEEE. This CDR3 contains 17 residues. The CDR3 coding sequence is TGTGCCAGCAGCCCGCGACTAGCGGGAGGGCCGGGGGAGACCCAGTACTTC. Its protein product is CASSPRLAGGPGETQYF.

This clone was seen at least ten times. The rearrangement uses TRBV28 and TRBJ2-1; D is ambiguous. Germline lookup yields CDR1 MDHEN and CDR2 SYDVKM. V was trimmed by 4 bases and J by 6 bases, leaving 7 bases between them. This CDR3 is 12 amino acids long. In DNA, the CDR3 is TGTGCCAGCAGTTCCAACTCCAATGAGCAGTTCTTC. Amino acids: CASSSNSNEQFF.

The chain is built from TRBV5-5 and TRBJ2-7, with 10 bases matching TRBD2. Germline CDR1 SGHKS, CDR2 YYEKEE (reference sequence). CDR3 size: 15 residues. V was clipped by 2 bases and J by 6 bases; unmatched bases: 8. CDR3 DNA sequence: TGTGCCAGCAGCTTCGGGAAGCGGGAGGGAGGCGAGCAGTACTTC. Translation: CASSFGKREGGEQYF.